This paragraph reports one T cell receptor (beta chain). Its specificity is not known. These data are taken from a study of T cell responses to AZD1222 COVID-19 vaccine. Study outcomes and limitations: Epitopes outside B.1.351 and B.1.1.7 mutated regions reportedly drew nearly half of spike TCRs. Spike-specific TCR depth and breadth grew after two AZD1222 doses. Clonal diversity may have been underestimated in mostly white British donors.

Measured with immunoSEQ multiplex PCR; TCRdb has only the in-frame clones, and not every one. In the table there are some 140,000 clones, 80% to 95% of which are singletons. The V end lost 3 bases, the J end lost 4 bases, and 16 bases lay between the germline ends. Germline CDR1 SGHKS, CDR2 YYEKEE (reference sequence). The CDR3 is 15 amino acids. V usage is TRBV5-5 and J usage is TRBJ1-2; weak D call: TRBD1 (5 bases). The sample in question was peripheral blood, obtained on day 0 of AZD1222 vaccination. This sequence originates from an adult in good health. The CDR3 loop is CASSSSSGTGYGYTF. The CDR3 nucleotides are TGTGCCAGCAGCTCAAGTTCCGGGACGGGCTATGGCTACACCTTC. The variable domain in full, completed from reference TRBV5-5 and TRBJ1-2, reads DAGVTQSPTHLIKTRGQQVTLRCSPISGHKSVSWYQQVLGQGPQFIFQYYEKEERGRGNFPDRFSARQFPNYSSELNVNALLLGDSALYLCASSSSSGTGYGYTFGSGTRLTVV.